These 10 T cell receptor beta chains came from one sample sequenced in a study of blood T cells in healthy people across ages. Alongside a J-beta primer mix, a sample-barcoded 5' primer served in a second PCR lasting roughly 7 to 11 cycles. TCRdb processed the 5' RACE reads anew with MiXCR; each CDR3 protein has one entry. The profile shows over 1,300,000 distinct CDR3 sequences, roughly 59% of them singletons. Sample: blood. All receptors derive from a man aged 18 to 30 in good health.

This chain joins TRBV12-3 or TRBV12-4 and TRBJ1-2; the match to TRBD1 covers 7 bases. Trimming at V came to 4 bases and at J to 0 bases, leaving 5 bases not matched to a gene. The CDR3 consists of 15 residues. CDR3 sequence reads: CASSYNRGSNYGYTF. Here the CDR3 DNA reads TGTGCCAGCAGTTATAACAGGGGTTCTAACTATGGCTACACCTTC.

The chain links TRBV10-3 to TRBJ2-3; 7 bases are a match to TRBD2. The CDR3 has 16 amino acids. Trimming cost V 0 bases and J 2 bases; bases outside gene matches: 5. Germline V gene data show CDR1 as ENHRY and CDR2 as SYGVKD. The CDR3 region is CAISESAGEDTDTQYF. CDR3 nucleotide sequence: TGTGCCATCAGTGAGTCCGCGGGAGAAGACACAGATACGCAGTATTTT.

CDR3 DNA: TGCAGCGTTGAAGATCGGGACAGGAGCTCCTACGAGCAGTACTTC. Amino acids: CSVEDRDRSSYEQYF. The chain employs TRBV29-1 and TRBJ2-7, with 8 nucleotides matching TRBD1. CDR3 length: 15 residues. The V gene's germline CDR1 is SQVTM and CDR2 ANQGSEA. The V segment lost 0 bases and the J segment 0 bases; nucleotides outside the gene matches: 4.

The V and J genes are TRBV6-2 or TRBV6-3 and TRBJ2-7, with D maybe TRBD1 (6 bases). Germline CDR1 MNHEY, CDR2 SVGEGT. Trimming shortened V by 10 bases and J by 2 bases, and 18 bases separated the two germline ends. This CDR3 comprises 14 residues. CDR3 region: CATNRQALAYEQYF. The CDR3 nucleotides are TGTGCCACCAACCGACAGGCCCTCGCCTACGAGCAGTACTTC.

This clonotype was seen more than once but under ten times. The gene calls are TRBV24-1 and TRBJ2-7; 10 bases fit TRBD1. Germline-derived CDR1 and CDR2 are KGHDR and SFDVKD. CDR3 length: 16 amino acids. J was trimmed by 3 bases and V by 4 bases; bases with no gene match: 8. CDR3 nucleotides: TGTGCCACCAGTGAGACGCCGGGACAGGGGAACTACGAGCAGTACTTC. Its translation: CATSETPGQGNYEQYF.

J is TRBJ2-3 and V is TRBV20-1; D gene unclear. Germline-derived CDR1 and CDR2 are DFQATT and SNEGSKA (reference sequence). The V and J ends lost 6 bases and 1 base respectively, with 14 bases between them. CDR3 size: 14 residues. CDR3 nucleotides: TGCAGTGCCGCACGTGGCACCCGCACAGATACGCAGTATTTT. Protein product: CSAARGTRTDTQYF.

There are a few counts of this clonotype. The chain has TRBV4-3 and TRBJ2-5, with TRBD2 identical over 11 bases. The germline gives CDR1 LGHNA, CDR2 YSLEER. With V trimmed by 4 bases and J by 2 bases, 3 bases remained unmatched. The CDR3 extends over 15 amino acids. In DNA, the CDR3 is TGCGCCAGCAGCCCGACTAGCGGGGCACAAGAGACCCAGTACTTC. Translated, it gives CASSPTSGAQETQYF.

This clonotype was counted a few times. The junction does not match germline at one end; this may be a read error. The V and J genes are TRBV29-1 and TRBJ2-2; a weak D match, TRBD2 (5 bases). Germline V gives CDR1 SQVTM, CDR2 ANQGSEA. The CDR3 runs to 14 residues. CDR3: CSGVKPGNTGELVF. The CDR3 DNA sequence: TGCAGCGGGGTAAAGCCCGGGAACACCGGGGAGCTGGTTTTT.

The J gene is TRBJ1-1, the V gene TRBV10-3, with a possible D match to TRBD1 (6 bases). The germline V gene has CDR1 ENHRY and CDR2 SYGVKD. V was cut by 6 bases and J by 0 bases, with 17 bases left in between. The CDR3 is 16 amino acids. CDR3 amino acids: CAISNDRTIMNTEAFF. Written as DNA, the CDR3 is TGTGCCATCAGCAACGACAGGACGATAATGAACACTGAAGCTTTCTTT.

This chain joins TRBV4-1 and TRBJ2-5; D tentatively reads TRBD1 or TRBD2 (5 bases each). The end of the DNA fits TRBJ2-7 better, so the J call may be wrong. Germline loops: CDR1 MGHRA, CDR2 YSYEKL. The CDR3 spans 17 residues. CDR3 DNA: TGCGCCAGCAGCCAAGAAAATGTAGCCAGAGGGGTCGACGAGCAGTACTTC. Translated, it gives CASSQENVARGVDEQYF.